The 26 T cell receptor beta chains in this list originate from one sample, sequenced in a study of blood T cell repertoires in COVID-19 (dated by TCRdb to the early 2020s). The library relied on the immunoSEQ multiplex PCR assay. Drawn from immuneACCESS, this table holds only the in-frame rearrangements with V and J called that TCRdb kept. Clones are partly lost; checked studies trace under half to an unresolved V gene and leave the rest unexplained. The sample yields roughly 110,000 clones; about 80% were counted once. Over 4% of the sample lies in the top ten. The sequenced material came from peripheral blood. These receptors were collected from a man aged 65 to 79 with acute or convalescent COVID-19.

The chain couples TRBV5-1 to TRBJ2-1; D might be TRBD1 (6 bases). CDR1 SGHRS and CDR2 YFSETQ come from the germline V gene. The CDR3 spans 15 residues. Trimming removed 0 bases from V and 3 bases from J, with 10 bases in between. Here the CDR3 reads CASSLVTGVYNEQFF. Here the CDR3 DNA reads TGCGCCAGCAGCTTGGTGACAGGAGTCTACAATGAGCAGTTCTTC. Full variable domain (rest looked up from reference TRBV5-1 and TRBJ2-1): KAGVTQTPRYLIKTRGQQVTLSCSPISGHRSVSWYQQTPGQGLQFLFEYFSETQRNKGNFPGRFSGRQFSNSRSEMNVSTLELGDSALYLCASSLVTGVYNEQFFGPGTRLTVL.

The genes are TRBV7-9 and TRBJ2-2; D remains unclear. V lost 6 bases to trimming and J lost 0 bases, with 11 bases between them. The germline V gene encodes CDR1 SEHNR and CDR2 FQNEAQ (reference sequence). This CDR3 contains 15 residues. The CDR3 loop is CASRFGTANTGELFF. The CDR3 coding sequence is TGTGCCAGCAGATTCGGCACAGCGAACACCGGGGAGCTGTTTTTT.

The chain uses TRBV7-2 and TRBJ2-2, with a tentative D call TRBD1 (6 bases). V lost 1 base and J 7 bases, leaving 10 bases between the germline ends. The germline CDR1 and CDR2 sequences are SGHTA and FQGNSA. The length of the CDR3 is 14 residues. The CDR3 protein is CASSLGTDSGELFF. The CDR3, as DNA: TGTGCCAGCAGCTTAGGGACAGACAGCGGGGAGCTGTTTTTT.

This chain joins TRBV6-5 and TRBJ1-5; no clear D. The V gene's germline CDR1 is MNHEY and CDR2 SVGAGI. This CDR3 has 14 residues. Trimming stripped 7 bases from V and 4 bases from J, with 14 bases between. In DNA form, the CDR3 reads TGTGCCAGCACTCCGGGAGACCCAAATCAGCCCCAGCATTTT. Translated, it gives CASTPGDPNQPQHF.

This chain uses TRBV18 with TRBJ2-1; 8 nucleotides align to TRBD1. Germline assignment: CDR1 KGHSH and CDR2 LQKENI. J gave up 1 base and V 3 bases, and 8 bases lay outside the gene matches. This CDR3 spans 17 amino acids. In nucleotides, the CDR3 is TGTGCCAGCTCACCGCAGCAGGGGGCAAATTCCTACAATGAGCAGTTCTTC. Its translation is CASSPQQGANSYNEQFF.

This chain uses TRBV14 with TRBJ2-5; 11 nucleotides line up with TRBD2. Germline CDR1 is SGHDN and CDR2 is FVKESK. The CDR3 consists of 15 residues. V gave up 2 bases and J gave up 5 bases; unmatched junction bases: 4. The CDR3, as DNA: TGTGCCAGCAGCCAACTAGCGGGGGGTTTCGAGACCCAGTACTTC. It encodes CASSQLAGGFETQYF.

This sequence joins TRBV5-1 and TRBJ1-2; D gene ambiguous. Trimming pared 2 bases from V and 2 bases from J, leaving 7 bases between. CDR1 is SGHRS and CDR2 is YFSETQ in the germline V gene. This CDR3 spans 13 amino acids. This CDR3 reads CASSLNGNYGYTF. CDR3 DNA sequence: TGCGCCAGCAGCTTAAACGGGAACTATGGCTACACCTTC.

The gene calls are TRBV5-1 and TRBJ2-5; 11 bases are shared with TRBD2. The V gene's germline CDR1 is SGHRS and CDR2 YFSETQ. V lost 3 bases, J lost 5 bases, and 3 bases stayed unmatched. There are 14 residues in the CDR3. The CDR3 protein is CASSSVAGGETQYF. CDR3 DNA sequence: TGCGCCAGCAGCTCAGTAGCGGGGGGGGAGACCCAGTACTTC.

The rearrangement links TRBV9 to TRBJ2-1; possibly TRBD1 for D (6 bases). Trimming removed 4 bases from V and 0 bases from J, with 17 bases in between. CDR3 length: 17 amino acids. CDR1 SGDLS and CDR2 YYNGEE come from the germline V gene. Written as DNA, the CDR3 is TGTGCCAGCAGCCCCCGGACAGAATCGAGCTCCTACAATGAGCAGTTCTTC. Its translation: CASSPRTESSSYNEQFF.

The V call is TRBV2, the J call TRBJ2-5, with 9 bases aligning to TRBD2. Per the germline V gene, CDR1 is SNHLY and CDR2 is FYNNEI. The junction had 11 bases not matched to a gene; V was cut back by 7 bases and J by 5 bases. The CDR3 is made up of 15 amino acids. CDR3: CASKAAGGRGETQYF. The CDR3 DNA reads TGTGCCAGCAAAGCAGCGGGGGGCCGGGGTGAGACCCAGTACTTC. Full variable domain (rest looked up from reference TRBV2 and TRBJ2-5): EPEVTQTPSHQVTQMGQEVILRCVPISNHLYFYWYRQILGQKVEFLVSFYNNEISEKSEIFDDQFSVERPDGSNFTLKIRSTKLEDSAMYFCASKAAGGRGETQYFGPGTRLLVL.

The chain combines TRBV19 with TRBJ2-3, with 12 bases that match TRBD1. Trimming cost V 1 base and J 9 bases; bases outside gene matches: 8. The CDR3 extends over 16 amino acids. Germline V gene data show CDR1 as LNHDA and CDR2 as SQIVND (reference sequence). The CDR3 is CASSIARDRGRVTQYF. The CDR3 DNA reads TGTGCCAGTAGTATAGCCAGGGACAGGGGGCGGGTGACGCAGTATTTT.

The J gene is TRBJ2-7, the V gene TRBV6-5; D is unresolved. V lost 6 bases to trimming and J lost 5 bases, with 14 bases between them. Germline CDR1 reads MNHEY; CDR2 reads SVGAGI. This CDR3 spans 13 amino acids. CDR3 region: CASSLSRSHEQYF. The CDR3 nucleotides read TGTGCCAGCAGCCTTTCTCGGTCCCACGAGCAGTACTTC.

The chain joins TRBV5-5 to TRBJ1-5, with a weak D call TRBD1 (5 bases). V was shortened by 1 base and J by 11 bases, with 13 bases between the two germline ends. The CDR3 is 13 amino acids. CDR1 SGHKS and CDR2 YYEKEE come from the germline V gene (reference sequence). The CDR3 DNA follows: TGTGCCAGCAGCTTGTCGTTCGGGGGTTCCCAGCATTTT. Protein sequence: CASSLSFGGSQHF.

The chain combines TRBV11-2 with TRBJ2-3; D not certain. CDR1 is SGHAT and CDR2 is FQNNGV in the germline V gene. CDR3 length: 12 residues. V dropped 6 bases and J dropped 4 bases, with 8 bases sitting between them. The CDR3 region is CASRQSADTQYF. The CDR3 DNA reads TGTGCCAGCAGGCAGAGCGCAGATACGCAGTATTTT.

The V gene is TRBV9, the J gene TRBJ1-3; D call uncertain. V was pared by 4 bases and J by 11 bases, with 16 bases between. In germline, CDR1 is SGDLS, CDR2 YYNGEE. The CDR3 loop spans 13 amino acids. The CDR3 DNA reads TGTGCCAGCAGCCAGCAAACAGAAGTTCCCATATATTTT. This translates into CASSQQTEVPIYF.

This chain connects TRBV5-1 to TRBJ2-2; the match to TRBD2 covers 9 bases. CDR1 and CDR2 from the germline V gene are SGHRS and YFSETQ. The CDR3 runs 15 residues. V gave up 0 bases and J gave up 6 bases; unmatched junction bases: 3. The CDR3 coding sequence is TGCGCCAGCAGCTTGGTCTCTAGCGGGGCCGGGGAGCTGTTTTTT. Protein sequence: CASSLVSSGAGELFF.

A remark on this clone: A read error may account for a junction end that differs from germline. The chain recombines TRBV7-7 with TRBJ1-6, with D maybe TRBD1 (5 bases). This CDR3 spans 13 amino acids. The germline CDR1 and CDR2 sequences are SSHAT and FNYEAQ (reference sequence). DNA for the CDR3: TGTGCTAGCAGCAATGACAGAAATTCACCCCTCCACTTT. Translating gives CASSNDRNSPLHF.

V gene TRBV7-6 combines with J gene TRBJ2-1, with 9 bases that match TRBD1. Trimming took 5 bases from V and 5 from J; bases not matched to a gene: 7. The CDR3 totals 15 residues. Germline CDR1 reads SGHVS; CDR2 reads FNYEAQ. The DNA for the CDR3 is TGTGCCAGCAGCGCCCGGACAGGGGCCAACAATGAGCAGTTCTTC. Amino acid sequence: CASSARTGANNEQFF.

The chain employs TRBV5-1 and TRBJ2-2, with D perhaps matching TRBD1 (5 bases). V was pared by 3 bases and J by 5 bases, with 14 bases between. The germline CDR1 and CDR2 sequences are SGHRS and YFSETQ. The CDR3 totals 15 residues. The CDR3 DNA reads as TGCGCCAGCAGCTCAGGGTTGGGCTTTACCGGGGAGCTGTTTTTT. Amino acid sequence: CASSSGLGFTGELFF.

The CDR3 DNA reads TGTGCCAGCATAACCGGGACAAATAGCAATCAGCCCCAGCATTTT. Protein: CASITGTNSNQPQHF. The chain employs TRBV13 and TRBJ1-5, with D possibly TRBD1 on 6 matching bases. Between the trimmed V and J ends, which lost 7 bases and 0 bases, there was a span of 13 bases. CDR1 is PRHDT and CDR2 is FYEKMQ in the germline V gene (reference sequence). The CDR3 sequence is 15 residues long.

The gene calls are TRBV29-1 and TRBJ1-1; perhaps TRBD1 as D (6 bases). The germline V gene has CDR1 SQVTM and CDR2 ANQGSEA. V dropped 7 bases and J dropped 0 bases, with 12 bases sitting between them. The CDR3 loop spans 13 amino acids. CDR3 coding DNA: TGCAGCGCCAACAGGGAAATGAACACTGAAGCTTTCTTT. Translated, it gives CSANREMNTEAFF.

The J gene is TRBJ2-3, the V gene TRBV7-9; D not resolved. The CDR3 is made up of 12 amino acids. Trimming shortened V by 1 base and J by 4 bases, and 3 bases separated the two germline ends. CDR1 and CDR2 (germline): SEHNR, FQNEAQ (reference sequence). In nucleotides, the CDR3 is TGTGCCAGCAGCTTAGAGCCAGATACGCAGTATTTT. Amino acids: CASSLEPDTQYF.

The chain recombines TRBV12-3 or TRBV12-4 with TRBJ2-5; D is possibly TRBD1 (5 bases). Trimming took 6 bases from V and 2 from J, leaving 10 bases between them. CDR3 length equals 13 residues. The CDR3 here is CASRRGKQETQYF. The CDR3 region has the DNA TGTGCCAGCAGAAGGGGTAAACAAGAGACCCAGTACTTC.

There are a few counts of this clone. The gene calls are TRBV3-1 (or the pseudogene TRBV3-2) and TRBJ2-3, with a tentative D call TRBD1 (5 bases). Germline-derived CDR1 and CDR2 are LGHDT and YNNKEL (reference sequence). CDR3 size: 14 residues. With 4 bases removed from V and 3 bases from J, the gap between germline ends came to 11 bases. CDR3: CASSPTSGTDTQYF. The CDR3, as DNA: TGTGCCAGCAGCCCAACCTCAGGGACAGATACGCAGTATTTT.

This clone was seen a few times. V gene TRBV6-4 combines with J gene TRBJ2-7, with D maybe TRBD1 (8 bases). CDR3 length: 16 amino acids. V lost 7 bases to trimming and J lost 6 bases, with 25 bases between them. CDR1 and CDR2 (germline): MRHNA, SNTAGT. The CDR3: CASITPREDRVCEQYF. In DNA form, the CDR3 reads TGTGCCAGCATTACCCCTCGGGAGGACAGGGTGTGCGAGCAGTACTTC.

V gene TRBV18 combines with J gene TRBJ1-5; D possibly corresponds to TRBD1 (5 bases). V dropped 2 bases and J dropped 5 bases, with 13 bases sitting between them. Germline lookup yields CDR1 KGHSH and CDR2 LQKENI. This CDR3 region has 15 residues. Written as DNA, the CDR3 is TGTGCCAGCTCACCAGATAAGGGAGGGGATCAGCCCCAGCATTTT. It encodes CASSPDKGGDQPQHF. The full variable domain, completed using reference TRBV18 and TRBJ1-5, is NAGVMQNPRHLVRRRGQEARLRCSPMKGHSHVYWYRQLPEEGLKFMVYLQKENIIDESGMPKERFSAEFPKEGPSILRIQQVVRGDSAAYFCASSPDKGGDQPQHFGDGTRLSIL.